This TCR beta chain was identified in a study of blood T cells in healthy people across ages. Overall study findings and caveats: TCR beta diversity, measured per million T cells, fell in a roughly linear way with age.

V was pared by 3 bases and J by 5 bases, with 10 bases between. Germline loops: CDR1 ENHRY, CDR2 SYGVKD. The CDR3 has 14 amino acids. Next came a second PCR, run for roughly 6 to 11 cycles, which used a sample-barcoded 5' primer along with a J-beta primer mix. TCRdb redid the calling of the 5' RACE reads with MiXCR, one entry per CDR3 protein. The table includes about 770,000 distinct CDR3 sequences, 40% to 50% detected once. The sample holds a few counts of this clonotype. Its antigen is unknown. Input material: blood. The chain has TRBV10-3 and TRBJ2-2; D remains ambiguous. The TCR was taken from a man between 60 and 75 years old in good health. The CDR3: CAISDPGSTGELFF. CDR3 nucleotides: TGTGCCATCAGTGATCCGGGCAGTACCGGGGAGCTGTTTTTT.